This entry is about one T cell receptor (beta chain). Its antigen is not known. The data were taken from a study of shared clonotypes between healthy human individuals. Study-wide results and caveats: The low donor count limited represented genetic and exposure-history diversity. Sequencing depth was a factor that was expected to affect clonotype sharing among donors.

Data came from immunoSEQ multiplex PCR; TCRdb stores just in-frame clones and leaves some out. The profile shows approximately 530,000 clones, about 96% of them singletons. Within Nashville, Tennessee resided all donors, each a Caucasian adult. Into CD45RA+ naive and CD45RA-negative memory subsets, the CD4+ cells were split. Per the germline V gene, CDR1 is GTSNPN and CDR2 is SVGIG (reference sequence). The CDR3 has 15 amino acids. With 0 bases removed from V and 3 bases from J, the gap between germline ends came to 14 bases. The source material was naive CD4+ T cells sorted from blood. Subset in this sample: CD45RA+ positively selected. This clonotype originated in a woman in her twenties or thirties in good health. This chain connects TRBV30 to TRBJ1-2, with D unresolved. CDR3 region: CAWSVVGGSYYGYTF. Written as DNA, the CDR3 is TGTGCCTGGAGTGTGGTCGGCGGGAGTTACTATGGCTACACCTTC.